This T cell receptor beta chain was documented in a study of Ad26.COV2.S vaccination and SARS-CoV-2 variants. The treatment here: about 20 received Ad26.COV2.S at low or high dose, single or two shots; 5 received placebo; per-sample allocation not given. Sample collection was performed on day 63 after the first vaccine or placebo injection. TCRdb keeps only in-frame clones here, not all; method: immunoSEQ multiplex PCR. The repertoire has some 240,000 clones, roughly nine tenths of them found once; the top ten carry about 2.7%. Between the trimmed V and J ends, which lost 1 base and 7 bases, there was a span of 15 bases. Germline CDR1 is MNHEY and CDR2 is SMNVEV (reference sequence). This CDR3 region has 15 residues.

The sample was peripheral blood, taken in a trial of Ad26.COV2.S vaccine versus placebo. The chain carries TRBV27 and TRBJ2-3, with D maybe TRBD2 (6 bases). The sequence was collected from a person aged 18 to 65 who received the Ad26.COV2.S COVID-19 vaccine or a placebo. The CDR3 spells CASSLLGQRVHTQYF. The CDR3 DNA reads as TGTGCCAGCAGTTTATTAGGGCAGCGGGTGCATACGCAGTATTTT.